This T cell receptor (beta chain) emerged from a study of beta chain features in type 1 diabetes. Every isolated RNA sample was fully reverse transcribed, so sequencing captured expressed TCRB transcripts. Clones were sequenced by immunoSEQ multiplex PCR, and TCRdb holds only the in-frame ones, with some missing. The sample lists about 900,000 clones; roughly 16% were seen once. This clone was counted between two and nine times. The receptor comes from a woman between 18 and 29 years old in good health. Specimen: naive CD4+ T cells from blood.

CDR3 bases: TGTGCCAGCAGCTCGCAGTCCTACAATGAGCAGTTCTTC. It yields the protein CASSSQSYNEQFF. The chain is built from TRBV7-2 and TRBJ2-1; D remains unclear. CDR1 and CDR2 (germline): SGHTA, FQGNSA. This CDR3 has 13 residues. Trimming shortened V by 4 bases and J by 1 base, and 5 bases separated the two germline ends. The variable domain in full, completed from reference TRBV7-2 and TRBJ2-1, reads GAGVSQSPSNKVTEKGKDVELRCDPISGHTALYWYRQSLGQGLEFLIYFQGNSAPDKSGLPSDRFSAERTGGSVSTLTIQRTQQEDSAVYLCASSSQSYNEQFFGPGTRLTVL.